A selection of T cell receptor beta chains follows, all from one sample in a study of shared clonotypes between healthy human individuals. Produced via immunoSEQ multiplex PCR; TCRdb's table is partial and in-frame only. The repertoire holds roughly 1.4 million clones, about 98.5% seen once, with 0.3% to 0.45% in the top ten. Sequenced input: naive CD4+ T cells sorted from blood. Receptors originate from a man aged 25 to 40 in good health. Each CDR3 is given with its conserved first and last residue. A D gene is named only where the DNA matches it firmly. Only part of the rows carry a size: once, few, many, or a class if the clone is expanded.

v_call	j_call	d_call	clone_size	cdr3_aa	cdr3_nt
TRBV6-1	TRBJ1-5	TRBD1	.	CASSAGTGGFQPQHF	TGTGCCAGCAGTGCCGGGACAGGGGGCTTTCAGCCCCAGCATTTT
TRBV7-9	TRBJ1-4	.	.	CASTGAATNEKLFF	TGTGCCAGCACTGGAGCTGCAACTAATGAAAAACTGTTTTTT
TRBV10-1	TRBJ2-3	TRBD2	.	CASSRGGTDTQYF	TGCGCCAGCAGTCGGGGGGGCACAGATACGCAGTATTTT
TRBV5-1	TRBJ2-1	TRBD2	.	CASSPGLADYNEQFF	TGCGCCAGCAGCCCGGGACTAGCGGACTACAATGAGCAGTTCTTC
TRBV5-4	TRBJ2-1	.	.	CASSLITTTGEQFF	TGTGCCAGCAGCTTGATTACAACCACGGGGGAGCAGTTCTTC
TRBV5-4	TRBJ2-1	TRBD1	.	CASSYGTGGPQRGNEQFF	TGTGCCAGCAGTTACGGGACAGGGGGCCCCCAGAGAGGGAATGAGCAGTTCTTC
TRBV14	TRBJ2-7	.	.	CASSQVGYEQYF	TGTGCCAGCAGCCAAGTGGGCTACGAGCAGTACTTC
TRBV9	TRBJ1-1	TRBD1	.	CASSLGQGALGVTEAFF	TGTGCCAGCAGCCTGGGACAGGGGGCGCTGGGAGTCACTGAAGCTTTCTTT
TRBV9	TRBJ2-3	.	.	CASSVDVASTDTQYF	TGTGCCAGCAGCGTAGATGTTGCCAGCACAGATACGCAGTATTTT
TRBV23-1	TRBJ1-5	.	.	CASRATGSGQPQHF	TGCGCCAGCAGAGCCACAGGCTCGGGGCAGCCCCAGCATTTT
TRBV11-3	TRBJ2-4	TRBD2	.	CASSRGVAGINIQYF	TGTGCCAGCAGCCGCGGGGTAGCGGGGATAAACATTCAGTACTTC
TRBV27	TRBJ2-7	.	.	CASKRLGYEQYF	TGTGCCAGCAAGCGCCTGGGATACGAGCAGTACTTC
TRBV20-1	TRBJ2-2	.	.	CQVGGTGELFF	TGCCAGGTGGGCGGCACCGGGGAGCTGTTTTTT
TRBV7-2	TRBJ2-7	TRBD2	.	CASSSSPGLAGDEQYF	TGTGCCAGCAGCTCATCCCCGGGACTAGCGGGAGACGAGCAGTACTTC
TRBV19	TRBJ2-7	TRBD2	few	CASAKTSGRGYEQYF	TGTGCCAGCGCAAAGACTAGCGGGAGAGGGTACGAGCAGTACTTC
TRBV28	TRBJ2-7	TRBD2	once	CASSFPTSGAYEQYF	TGTGCCAGCAGTTTCCCGACTAGCGGAGCCTACGAGCAGTACTTC
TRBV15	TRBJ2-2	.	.	CATSSRVSGGELFF	TGTGCCACCAGCAGCAGGGTGTCCGGCGGGGAGCTGTTTTTT
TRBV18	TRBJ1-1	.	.	CASSPDTPGNTEAFF	TGTGCCAGCTCACCCGACACCCCAGGGAACACTGAAGCTTTCTTT
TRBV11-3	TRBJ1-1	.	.	CASSSPGRDTEAFF	TGTGCCAGCAGTAGTCCTGGGAGAGACACTGAAGCTTTCTTT
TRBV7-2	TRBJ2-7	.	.	CASSLARARSYEQYF	TGTGCCAGCAGCTTAGCGCGGGCCCGCTCCTACGAGCAGTACTTC
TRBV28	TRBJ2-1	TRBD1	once	CASRWTGPHNEQFF	TGTGCCAGCAGGTGGACAGGGCCTCACAATGAGCAGTTCTTC
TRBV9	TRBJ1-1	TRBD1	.	CASSVQGAVTEAFF	TGTGCCAGCAGCGTACAGGGGGCGGTCACTGAAGCTTTCTTT
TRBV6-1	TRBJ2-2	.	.	CASSDLQGTGELFF	TGTGCCAGCAGTGACCTGCAGGGTACCGGGGAGCTGTTTTTT
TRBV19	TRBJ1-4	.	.	CASSPRGTDEKLFF	TGTGCCAGTAGTCCCCGCGGGACGGATGAAAAACTGTTTTTT
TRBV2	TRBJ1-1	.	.	CASRAGQSGTEAFF	TGTGCCAGCAGGGCGGGACAAAGTGGAACTGAAGCTTTCTTT
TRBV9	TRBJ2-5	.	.	CASSVGRQETQYF	TGTGCCAGCAGCGTAGGACGTCAAGAGACCCAGTACTTC
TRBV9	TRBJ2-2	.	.	CASSSHPPYTGELFF	TGTGCCAGCAGCTCACACCCCCCCTACACCGGGGAGCTGTTTTTT
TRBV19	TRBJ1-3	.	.	CASSLPGTLGGDTIYF	TGTGCCAGTAGTCTGCCGGGGACTCTCGGCGGAGACACCATATATTTT
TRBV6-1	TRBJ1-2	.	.	CASRSGQGSFYGYTF	TGTGCCAGCAGGTCAGGTCAGGGGAGTTTCTATGGCTACACCTTC
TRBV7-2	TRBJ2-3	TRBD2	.	CASSSHRDYTDTQYF	TGTGCCAGCAGCTCCCACCGGGACTACACAGATACGCAGTATTTT
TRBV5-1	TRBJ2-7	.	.	CASSWGPIAAGDSEQYF	TGCGCCAGCAGCTGGGGGCCCATAGCTGCGGGTGATTCCGAGCAGTACTTC
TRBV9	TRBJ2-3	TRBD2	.	CASSAGTSGYTDTQYF	TGTGCCAGCAGCGCGGGGACTAGCGGCTACACAGATACGCAGTATTTT
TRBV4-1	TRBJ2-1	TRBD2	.	CASSPLGLAGSRNEQFF	TGCGCCAGCAGCCCTCTAGGACTAGCGGGAAGCAGGAATGAGCAGTTCTTC
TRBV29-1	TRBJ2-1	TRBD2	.	CSVRPSGRYNEQFF	TGCAGCGTGCGACCTAGCGGGAGGTACAATGAGCAGTTCTTC
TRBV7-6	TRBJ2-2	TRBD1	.	CASSLGGTGSTGELFF	TGTGCCAGCAGCTTAGGAGGGACAGGGAGTACCGGGGAGCTGTTTTTT
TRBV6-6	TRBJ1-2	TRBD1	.	CASRDQQGQGYTF	TGTGCCAGCAGGGACCAACAGGGGCAGGGCTACACCTTC
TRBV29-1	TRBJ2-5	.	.	CSVLGRAAQKTQYF	TGCAGCGTTCTCGGCCGGGCCGCGCAGAAGACCCAGTACTTC
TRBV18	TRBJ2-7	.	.	CASSPPIGQGRIDEQYF	TGTGCCAGCTCACCACCTATTGGGCAGGGACGGATTGACGAGCAGTACTTC
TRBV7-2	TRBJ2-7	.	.	CASSLEGLFYEQYF	TGTGCCAGCAGCTTAGAAGGTTTGTTCTACGAGCAGTACTTC
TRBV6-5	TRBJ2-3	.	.	CASTESGPGWSTQYF	TGTGCCAGCACCGAAAGCGGGCCCGGTTGGAGTACGCAGTATTTT
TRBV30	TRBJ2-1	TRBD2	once	CAWSGSRDYNNEQFF	TGTGCCTGGAGTGGCTCTAGGGACTACAACAATGAGCAGTTCTTC